This T cell receptor (beta chain) derives from a study of read filtering for tumor transcriptome and immune sequencing. Overall study context: R-ISS stage counts were about eight for I, about 15 for II, 7 for III. The study, taken as a whole, reports: About 81.9% of IR-seq clonotypes had a single read, yet these held around 3.5% of reads. Compared with RNA-seq, IR-seq gave much higher clonotype depth and reliability.

CDR3 size: 14 residues. V was pared by 3 bases and J by 4 bases, with 2 bases of the junction left unmatched. Looked up from germline, CDR1 is SEHNR and CDR2 is FQNEAQ (reference sequence). This library used around 400 ng RNA and molecular barcoded adaptors spanning alpha/delta and beta/gamma chains. TCRdb reprocessed the reads with MiXCR, giving one entry per CDR3 protein. The data contain approximately 60,000 distinct CDR3 sequences, more than 20% of them seen just once; the ten biggest clones take up about 18%. This clonotype was observed at least ten times. Its matching antigen is unknown. The sequenced sample consisted of a population of CD138-negative cells sorted from bone marrow. The V gene is TRBV7-9, the J gene TRBJ2-2; 7 bases match TRBD1. This TCR was sampled from a donor aged 40 or older with multiple myeloma. The CDR3 loop reads CASSFRGSTGELFF. The CDR3 DNA follows: TGTGCCAGCAGCTTCAGGGGGTCCACCGGGGAGCTGTTTTTT.